Reported below is one TCR beta chain. The sample originates from a study of blood T cell repertoires in COVID-19. Study in general: COVID-19 samples from acute and convalescent phases originated in the United States, Italy and Spain. Sources were T cells, B-cell-depleted T cells, or PBMCs; the material itself was cDNA or gDNA.

The V gene's germline CDR1 is LNHDA and CDR2 SQIVND (reference sequence). This CDR3 comprises 15 residues. With 4 bases clipped from V and 7 bases from J, the junction kept 8 bases outside the gene matches. Recruitment covered about 25 US areas and drew participants whose ages spanned roughly 18 to 100 years. Cohort placement rested on clinical history that participants reported themselves. The table came from immunoSEQ multiplex PCR; TCRdb's copy has only in-frame clones and leaves some out. This sample has 400,000 to 550,000 clones, with around 90% found just once. V is TRBV19 and J is TRBJ1-4, with 8 bases matching TRBD1. Sequenced sample: PBMCs or T cells enriched from blood (not recorded which). The TCR comes from a woman younger than 30 with acute COVID-19. For the CDR3, the DNA is TGTGCCAGTAGTACGTCCCCGACAGGGGCTGAAAAACTGTTTTTT. This sequence encodes CASSTSPTGAEKLFF.